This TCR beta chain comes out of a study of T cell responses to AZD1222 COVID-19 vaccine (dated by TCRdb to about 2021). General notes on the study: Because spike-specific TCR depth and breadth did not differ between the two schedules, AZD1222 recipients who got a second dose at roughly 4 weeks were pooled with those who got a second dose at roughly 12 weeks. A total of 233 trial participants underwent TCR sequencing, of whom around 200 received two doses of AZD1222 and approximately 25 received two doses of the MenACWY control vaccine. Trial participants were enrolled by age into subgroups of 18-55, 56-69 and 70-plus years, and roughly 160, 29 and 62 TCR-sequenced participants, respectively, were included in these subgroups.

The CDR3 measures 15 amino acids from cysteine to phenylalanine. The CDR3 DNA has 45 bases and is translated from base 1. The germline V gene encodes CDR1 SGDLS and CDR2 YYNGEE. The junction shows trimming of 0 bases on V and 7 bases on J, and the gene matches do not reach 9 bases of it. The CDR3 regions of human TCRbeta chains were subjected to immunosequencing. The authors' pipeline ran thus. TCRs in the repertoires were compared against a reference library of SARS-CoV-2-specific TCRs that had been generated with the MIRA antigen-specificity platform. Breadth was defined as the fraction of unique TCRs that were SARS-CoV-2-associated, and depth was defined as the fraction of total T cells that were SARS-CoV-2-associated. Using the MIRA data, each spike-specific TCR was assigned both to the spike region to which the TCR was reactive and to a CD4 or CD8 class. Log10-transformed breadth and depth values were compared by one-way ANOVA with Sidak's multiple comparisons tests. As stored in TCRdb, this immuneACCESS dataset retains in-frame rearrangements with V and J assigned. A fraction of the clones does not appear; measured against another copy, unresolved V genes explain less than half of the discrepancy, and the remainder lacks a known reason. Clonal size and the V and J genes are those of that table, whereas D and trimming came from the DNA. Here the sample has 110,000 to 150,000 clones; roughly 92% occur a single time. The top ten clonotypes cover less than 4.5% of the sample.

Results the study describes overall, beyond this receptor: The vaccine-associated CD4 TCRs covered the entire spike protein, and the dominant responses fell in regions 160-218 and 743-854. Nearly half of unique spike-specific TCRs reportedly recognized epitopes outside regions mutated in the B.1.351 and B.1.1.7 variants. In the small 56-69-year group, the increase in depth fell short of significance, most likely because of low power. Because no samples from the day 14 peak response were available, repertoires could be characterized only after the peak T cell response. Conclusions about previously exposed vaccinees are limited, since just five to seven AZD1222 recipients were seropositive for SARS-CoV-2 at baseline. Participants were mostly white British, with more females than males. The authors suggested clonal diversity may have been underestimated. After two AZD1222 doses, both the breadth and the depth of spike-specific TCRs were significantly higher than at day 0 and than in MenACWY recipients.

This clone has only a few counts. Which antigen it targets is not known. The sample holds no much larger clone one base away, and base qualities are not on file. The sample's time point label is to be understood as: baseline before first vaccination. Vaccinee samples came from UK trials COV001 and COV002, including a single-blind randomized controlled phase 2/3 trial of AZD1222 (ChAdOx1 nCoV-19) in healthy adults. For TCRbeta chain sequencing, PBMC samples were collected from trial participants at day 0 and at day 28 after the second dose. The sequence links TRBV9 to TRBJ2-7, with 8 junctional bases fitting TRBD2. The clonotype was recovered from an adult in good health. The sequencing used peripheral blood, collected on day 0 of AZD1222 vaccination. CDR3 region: CASSVGPGGEREQYF. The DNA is TGTGCCAGCAGCGTAGGCCCCGGGGGGGAGAGGGAGCAGTACTTC. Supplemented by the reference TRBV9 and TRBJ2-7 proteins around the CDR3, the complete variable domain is DSGVTQTPKHLITATGQRVTLRCSPRSGDLSVYWYQQSLDQGLQFLIQYYNGEERAKGNILERFSAQQFPDLHSELNLSSLELGDSALYFCASSVGPGGEREQYFGPGTRLTVT.